This note documents a single TCR beta chain sequence. Produced via immunoSEQ multiplex PCR; TCRdb's table is partial and in-frame only. The sample yields 30,000 or so clones, roughly 89% seen once. This entry comes from a study of T cell changes during pregnancy in multiple sclerosis. Trimming at V came to 2 bases and at J to 1 base, leaving 3 bases not matched to a gene. This CDR3 has 15 amino acids. Germline assignment: CDR1 MGHRA and CDR2 YSYEKL. The sequences come from CD8+ T cells from peripheral blood mononuclear cells, collected in the first trimester of pregnancy. V is TRBV4-1 and J is TRBJ1-1; 8 bases match TRBD1. The TCR originated in a female donor with multiple sclerosis, enrolled in a pregnancy study. CDR3 DNA sequence: TGCGCCAGCAGCCAACGGGGACAGGAGAACACTGAAGCTTTCTTT. This translates into CASSQRGQENTEAFF.